The 26 T cell receptor beta chains below all came from one sample that was sequenced in a study of T cell repertoires in cytomegalovirus infection. Their antigen targets remain unknown. TCRdb ran MiXCR on the reads and lists one entry per CDR3 protein. Altogether 50,000 or so distinct CDR3 sequences are present, roughly 22% being singletons, with the ten largest covering roughly 18%. The sequenced sample consisted of PBMCs, sequenced either directly or after in vitro stimulation (not recorded which). The receptor source for this set is a human donor in good health (CMV status not recorded). Some clones in this sample may be carry-over from other donors' samples.

The chain carries TRBV20-1 and TRBJ2-7, with D possibly called TRBD1 or TRBD2 (6 bases each). Germline V gene sequence: CDR1 DFQATT, CDR2 SNEGSKA (reference sequence). The V gene lost 3 bases and the J gene lost 4 bases, with 19 bases spanning the gap. The CDR3 consists of 15 residues. The CDR3 DNA sequence: TGCAGTGCTAGGTGGACCCAACGGGGGCATTACGAGCAGTACTTC. Residues: CSARWTQRGHYEQYF.

Note on this clonotype: At one end the junction does not follow the germline gene, possibly because of a read error. V is TRBV3-1 and J is TRBJ1-2, with D possibly being TRBD1 (5 bases). The CDR3 is made up of 14 amino acids. Germline V lookup: CDR1 LGHDT, CDR2 YNNKEL (reference sequence). This CDR3 is CVSSHRDLFYGYTF. CDR3 nucleotide sequence: TGTGTCAGCAGCCATCGGGACCTCTTCTATGGCTACACCTTC. The variable domain in full, with the rest retrieved from reference TRBV3-1 and TRBJ1-2, is DTAVSQTPKYLVTQMGNDKSIKCEQNLGHDTMYWYKQDSKKFLKIMFSYNNKELIINETVPNRFSPKSPDKAHLNLHINSLELGDSAVYFCVSSHRDLFYGYTFGSGTRLTVV.

This clonotype occurred a few times. V usage is TRBV6-2 or TRBV6-3 and J usage is TRBJ2-7; the match to TRBD2 covers 9 bases. V trimming: 2 bases; J trimming: 2 bases; junction bases outside the gene matches: 10. This CDR3 has 17 amino acids. The germline gives CDR1 MNHEY, CDR2 SVGEGT. This CDR3 is CASSYIPWTSVAYEQYF. CDR3 sequence (DNA): TGTGCCAGCAGTTACATCCCGTGGACTAGCGTTGCCTACGAGCAGTACTTC.

In its sample, this clonotype was seen many times. This chain uses TRBV10-3 with TRBJ1-4, with a tentative D call TRBD1 (6 bases). V gave up 3 bases and J gave up 5 bases, with 13 bases separating them. The CDR3 is 15 residues long. CDR1 and CDR2 (germline): ENHRY, SYGVKD. The CDR3 sequence is CAISDPGGGNEKLFF. The CDR3 DNA reads as TGTGCCATCAGTGACCCCGGAGGGGGGAATGAAAAACTGTTTTTT.

V and J are TRBV20-1 and TRBJ2-1; 9 bases match TRBD2. This CDR3 region has 15 residues. V was pared by 0 bases and J by 8 bases, with 8 bases of the junction left unmatched. Germline V gene data show CDR1 as DFQATT and CDR2 as SNEGSKA (reference sequence). In nucleotides, the CDR3 is TGCAGTGCTAGAGATATCAGGACTAGCGTGGATGAGCAGTTCTTC. Protein: CSARDIRTSVDEQFF.

This clonotype was seen only a few times. This chain joins TRBV29-1 and TRBJ1-4; TRBD1 is a possible D gene (6 bases). The V gene lost 7 bases and the J gene lost 3 bases, with 18 bases spanning the gap. This CDR3 is built from 15 residues. Germline loops: CDR1 SQVTM, CDR2 ANQGSEA. The CDR3 is CSATQGLRSNEKLFF. The CDR3 DNA reads TGCAGCGCAACACAGGGCCTACGCTCTAATGAAAAACTGTTTTTT.

J is TRBJ2-4 and V is TRBV6-1, with a possible D match to TRBD1 (5 bases). Germline CDR1 reads MNHNS; CDR2 reads SASEGT. The CDR3 sequence is 17 residues long. Trimming took off 2 bases at V and 0 bases at J, with 14 bases between the two ends. This CDR3 is CASSERGVRLAKNIQYF. The CDR3 DNA follows: TGTGCCAGCAGTGAAAGGGGCGTGCGGCTAGCCAAAAACATTCAGTACTTC.

This clonotype was seen ten or more times. The chain employs TRBV6-5 and TRBJ2-7; maybe TRBD1 (6 bases). Trimming shortened V by 0 bases and J by 4 bases, and 13 bases separated the two germline ends. Germline CDR1 MNHEY, CDR2 SVGAGI. This CDR3 comprises 15 residues. The CDR3 coding sequence is TGTGCCAGCAGTTACTCCTGGGACACAACTTACGAGCAGTACTTC. Protein: CASSYSWDTTYEQYF.

This clonotype was counted ten times or more. The gene calls are TRBV7-2 and TRBJ2-3, with 7 nucleotides matching TRBD1. Per the germline V gene, CDR1 is SGHTA and CDR2 is FQGNSA. The CDR3 has 16 residues. V was clipped by 5 bases and J by 5 bases; unmatched bases: 13. The CDR3, as DNA: TGTGCCAGCAGCCATAGGGACAGATTGAATCTAGATACGCAGTATTTT. Translated, it gives CASSHRDRLNLDTQYF.

The J gene is TRBJ2-1, the V gene TRBV7-2; TRBD2 matches at 12 bases. This CDR3 spans 15 amino acids. V trimming: 9 bases; J trimming: 10 bases; junction bases outside the gene matches: 13. Per the germline V gene, CDR1 is SGHTA and CDR2 is FQGNSA. The CDR3 DNA sequence: TGTGCCAGTATCCCGGGGCTAGCGGGAGGGCGGGAGCAGTTCTTC. Protein: CASIPGLAGGREQFF.

This chain joins TRBV7-9 and TRBJ1-6; D is ambiguous. Trimming took off 4 bases at V and 9 bases at J, with 7 bases between the two ends. The CDR3 contains 12 residues. CDR1 and CDR2 from the germline V gene are SEHNR and FQNEAQ (reference sequence). The CDR3: CASSYSASPLHF. The CDR3 DNA reads TGTGCCAGCAGCTATAGCGCTTCACCCCTCCACTTT.

This clonotype was detected ten times or more. The genes are TRBV2 and TRBJ2-7; D perhaps matches TRBD1 (5 bases). Germline V CDR1 and CDR2: SNHLY, FYNNEI. With 3 bases removed from V and 3 bases from J, the gap between germline ends came to 15 bases. This CDR3 contains 15 residues. CDR3: CASSEPQGPYYEQYF. CDR3 bases: TGTGCCAGCAGTGAGCCCCAGGGCCCATACTACGAGCAGTACTTC.

V gene TRBV20-1 combines with J gene TRBJ2-5; maybe TRBD2 (6 bases). CDR1 and CDR2 (germline): DFQATT, SNEGSKA (reference sequence). The CDR3 totals 13 residues. Trimming shortened V by 3 bases and J by 1 base, and 9 bases separated the two germline ends. CDR3 sequence reads: CSASTRGQETQYF. DNA of the CDR3: TGCAGTGCTAGTACGCGGGGCCAAGAGACCCAGTACTTC.

This clonotype showed up many times. The junction departs from the called germline gene at one end, perhaps through a read error. The rearrangement uses TRBV7-2 and TRBJ2-5; the match to TRBD1 covers 7 bases. This CDR3 has 13 residues. The V gene's germline CDR1 is SGHTA and CDR2 FQGNSA. The CDR3 region is CASTQTGQEAQYF. The CDR3 DNA reads as TGTGCCAGCACCCAGACAGGGCAAGAGGCCCAGTACTTC.

This clonotype was seen only once. The chain links TRBV20-1 to TRBJ2-7, with D unresolved. Trimming shortened V by 6 bases and J by 4 bases, and 13 bases separated the two germline ends. Germline assignment: CDR1 DFQATT and CDR2 SNEGSKA (reference sequence). The CDR3 runs to 12 residues. CDR3 in DNA: TGCAGTGCGCGCGGTAGCAATTACGAGCAGTACTTC. Amino acid sequence: CSARGSNYEQYF.

In its sample, this clonotype was seen a few times. The chain couples TRBV20-1 to TRBJ2-1, with TRBD2 identical over 7 bases. CDR1 is DFQATT and CDR2 is SNEGSKA in the germline V gene (reference sequence). CDR3 length: 13 amino acids. The CDR3 sequence is CATGLGSYNEQFF. CDR3 DNA sequence: TGCGCTACCGGACTAGGCTCCTACAATGAGCAGTTCTTC.

The chain combines TRBV20-1 with TRBJ2-1; 13 positions match TRBD2. The CDR3 runs to 16 residues. Germline V CDR1 and CDR2: DFQATT, SNEGSKA (reference sequence). The J segment lost 5 bases and the V segment lost 2 bases, leaving 6 bases of the junction unmatched. CDR3 sequence reads: CSARPPGLAGDNEQFF. CDR3 in DNA: TGCAGTGCTAGACCCCCCGGACTAGCGGGAGACAATGAGCAGTTCTTC.

This chain links TRBV6-1 with TRBJ2-3, with TRBD2 as a possible D gene (5 bases). CDR1 MNHNS and CDR2 SASEGT come from the germline V gene. With 7 bases removed from V and 11 bases from J, the gap between germline ends came to 13 bases. The CDR3 is made up of 11 amino acids. The CDR3 loop is CASTYGMGQYF. For the CDR3, the DNA is TGTGCCAGCACCTACGGGATGGGGCAGTATTTT.

V gene TRBV9 combines with J gene TRBJ1-3; TRBD1 aligns across 8 bases. The CDR3 runs 17 residues. Germline V gene sequence: CDR1 SGDLS, CDR2 YYNGEE. Trimming cost V 0 bases and J 3 bases; bases outside gene matches: 8. Here the CDR3 DNA reads TGTGCCAGCAGCGTAGGCTCAGGGGGCGCAGGTGGAAACACCATATATTTT. Its protein is CASSVGSGGAGGNTIYF.

Details on this clonotype: A clone one base away is much larger, so this may be a read error. The chain recombines TRBV6-1 with TRBJ2-7; 7 nucleotides match TRBD1. This CDR3 contains 13 residues. CDR1 is MNHNS and CDR2 is SASEGT in the germline V gene. CDR3 DNA sequence: TGTTCCAGCAGGTGGTACAGGGGTTACGAGCAGTACTTC. Protein sequence: CSSRWYRGYEQYF.

This clonotype was seen more than once but under ten times. The V call is TRBV27, the J call TRBJ1-1, with no clear D. The V and J ends lost 3 bases and 1 base respectively, with 6 bases between them. The CDR3 is made up of 13 amino acids. Germline CDR1 is MNHEY and CDR2 is SMNVEV (reference sequence). The DNA for the CDR3 is TGTGCCAGCAGTTTCCACAGGAACACTGAAGCTTTCTTT. Translated: CASSFHRNTEAFF.

This clonotype was recorded a few times. This chain connects TRBV15 to TRBJ2-2; D call uncertain. This CDR3 spans 14 amino acids. Germline lookup yields CDR1 LNHNV and CDR2 YYDKDF (reference sequence). V was shortened by 1 base and J by 5 bases, with 8 bases between the two germline ends. CDR3 nucleotide sequence: TGTGCCACCAGCAGAGGCCGGTCGACCGGGGAGCTGTTTTTT. This translates into CATSRGRSTGELFF.

The rearrangement uses TRBV12-3 or TRBV12-4 and TRBJ2-1, with a tentative D call TRBD2 (5 bases). V was trimmed by 7 bases and J by 4 bases, leaving 14 bases between them. The CDR3 totals 14 residues. The CDR3 is CASKEGKEYNEQFF. DNA for the CDR3: TGTGCCAGCAAAGAGGGCAAGGAATACAATGAGCAGTTCTTC.

This clonotype was seen repeatedly, ten times or more. This rearrangement joins TRBV2 to TRBJ1-5, with D perhaps matching TRBD1 (5 bases). The CDR3 is made up of 18 amino acids. Germline assignment: CDR1 SNHLY and CDR2 FYNNEI. The ends were cut back, 2 bases at V and 0 bases at J, with 17 bases in the middle. The CDR3 bases are TGTGCCAGCAGTGAACCCCAGGGAGCCCCCTATAGCAATCAGCCCCAGCATTTT. This codes for CASSEPQGAPYSNQPQHF. Looking up the rest from reference TRBV2 and TRBJ1-5 gives the full variable domain: EPEVTQTPSHQVTQMGQEVILRCVPISNHLYFYWYRQILGQKVEFLVSFYNNEISEKSEIFDDQFSVERPDGSNFTLKIRSTKLEDSAMYFCASSEPQGAPYSNQPQHFGDGTRLSIL.

This clonotype was seen a few times. This sequence joins TRBV5-1 and TRBJ2-7, with 7 bases matching TRBD1. This CDR3 comprises 16 residues. With 4 bases clipped from V and 0 bases from J, the junction kept 10 bases outside the gene matches. Per the germline V gene, CDR1 is SGHRS and CDR2 is YFSETQ. CDR3 in amino acids: CASSRGLGGHSYEQYF. The CDR3 nucleotides are TGCGCCAGCAGCAGGGGGCTAGGGGGCCACTCCTACGAGCAGTACTTC.

This clonotype was detected many times. The genes are TRBV7-2 and TRBJ2-1; tentatively, D is TRBD1 (6 bases). The CDR3 covers 15 residues. Germline V gene lookup returns CDR1 SGHTA and CDR2 FQGNSA. V shed 7 bases and J shed 5 bases, with 18 bases lying between them. This chain's CDR3 is CASNPDPGQNNEQFF. The DNA for the CDR3 is TGTGCCAGCAACCCAGACCCGGGACAAAACAATGAGCAGTTCTTC.